The sequence of this T cell receptor (beta chain) was determined in a study of shared clonotypes between healthy human individuals. Deep was the level used in running the assay. The protocol was immunoSEQ multiplex PCR, while the TCRdb copy is restricted to in-frame clones and leaves out a portion. The sample contains around 1.1 million clones, 77% of which appear only once. Donors had no recently reported acute infections or vaccinations and were HIV-negative. Every contributor of samples was a Caucasian grown-up residing in Nashville, Tennessee. CD4+ cell separation produced CD45RA+ naive and CD45RA-negative memory subsets. The receptor comes from a man aged 18 to 29 in good health. Some clones in this sample may be carry-over from other donors' samples. Sample: memory CD4+ T cells from PBMCs. The subset is: CD45RA-negative fraction.

The CDR3 spells CASSYPREGGDNEQFF. CDR3 in DNA: TGTGCCAGCAGTTACCCGAGGGAGGGCGGGGACAATGAGCAGTTCTTC. The chain links TRBV13 to TRBJ2-1; TRBD2 matches at 7 bases. This CDR3 has 16 residues. Trimming took 6 bases from V and 5 from J; bases not matched to a gene: 13. Per the germline V gene, CDR1 is PRHDT and CDR2 is FYEKMQ (reference sequence). Filled out from reference TRBV13 and TRBJ2-1, the complete variable domain reads AAGVIQSPRHLIKEKRETATLKCYPIPRHDTVYWYQQGPGQDPQFLISFYEKMQSDKGSIPDRFSAQQFSDYHSELNMSSLELGDSALYFCASSYPREGGDNEQFFGPGTRLTVL.